The 14 T cell receptor beta chains presented below share a single source sample, sequenced in a study of CXCR3-negative and CXCR3-positive naive CD8 T cells. Carrying UMI labels, the TRB cDNA libraries were prepared through 5' RACE. TCRdb re-called the 5' RACE reads; every CDR3 protein appears as one record, without DNA. Found here are some 130,000 distinct CDR3 sequences; the top ten clones hold 0.29%. Material: naive CXCR3- CD8+ T cells from blood. This sample's subset: CD45RO-CCR7+CD27+CD95- naive CD8+ T cells lacking CXCR3 (TNR3-). Every receptor here comes from a human donor in good health. Some clones in this sample may be carry-over from other donors' samples.

The V call is TRBV29-1, the J call TRBJ2-1. Germline V CDR1 and CDR2: SQVTM, ANQGSEA. CDR3 size: 14 residues. CDR3 sequence: CSVDVKSSYNEQFF.

CDR3 sequence reads: CASSQDRPTGTGELFF. This sequence joins TRBV3-1 and TRBJ2-2. Germline V gene sequence: CDR1 LGHDT, CDR2 YNNKEL (reference sequence). The CDR3 is 16 residues long.

V is TRBV7-2 and J is TRBJ2-2; TCRdb's D gene call, TRBD1, goes unchecked for lack of DNA. The CDR3 spans 18 residues. Germline V gene lookup returns CDR1 SGHTA and CDR2 FQGNSA. The chain's CDR3 is CASSLALFGANRAGELFF.

The gene calls are TRBV6-2 or TRBV6-3 and TRBJ2-7. Germline V CDR1 and CDR2: MNHEY, SVGEGT. The CDR3 sequence is 13 residues long. This CDR3 is CASTAFDSYEQYF.

This rearrangement joins TRBV6-1 to TRBJ2-3; TCRdb picks TRBD2, but there is no DNA to check that call. Germline assignment: CDR1 MNHNS and CDR2 SASEGT. The CDR3 contains 14 residues. The CDR3: CASCRGESTDTQYF.

Here the CDR3 reads CASSFPTGGFAEAFF. The gene calls are TRBV3-1 and TRBJ1-1; TCRdb's D gene call, TRBD1, goes unchecked for lack of DNA. The CDR3 spans 15 residues. Germline V lookup: CDR1 LGHDT, CDR2 YNNKEL (reference sequence).

The rearrangement uses TRBV6-1 and TRBJ2-7; the TRBD2 assignment by TCRdb is unverifiable without DNA. Germline-derived CDR1 and CDR2 are MNHNS and SASEGT. The CDR3 runs to 16 residues. The chain's CDR3 is CASSGVRTSGPYEQYF.

This CDR3 is CASDEGALSTDTQYF. The rearrangement uses TRBV12-3 or TRBV12-4 and TRBJ2-3; the D call from TCRdb, TRBD1, cannot be confirmed without DNA. CDR3 length: 15 residues.

The chain employs TRBV29-1 and TRBJ2-7; TCRdb's D call of TRBD2 is untestable without DNA. Looked up from germline, CDR1 is SQVTM and CDR2 is ANQGSEA. The CDR3 is 16 amino acids. CDR3 amino acids: CSVEVYTSGSSYEQYF.

The chain uses TRBV7-3 and TRBJ2-5; the D gene TCRdb calls, TRBD1, cannot be checked with no DNA. CDR3 length equals 20 residues. Germline-derived CDR1 and CDR2 are SGHTA and FQGTGA. The CDR3 region is CASFQSCGQGETIRQETQYF.

The chain carries TRBV5-5 and TRBJ2-1; checking the TCRdb D call of TRBD2 is not possible without DNA. In germline, CDR1 is SGHKS, CDR2 YYEKEE (reference sequence). The CDR3 spans 18 residues. CDR3 amino acids: CASSGTGTSGGARDEQFF.

J is TRBJ2-1 and V is TRBV5-1; the TCRdb D gene call, TRBD1, has no DNA to confirm it. The CDR3 is 13 residues long. Germline V gene lookup returns CDR1 SGHRS and CDR2 YFSETQ. This chain's CDR3 is CASSSVPSNEQFF.

The chain recombines TRBV28 with TRBJ2-7; TCRdb outputs TRBD1, but without DNA this stays unchecked. Germline-derived CDR1 and CDR2 are MDHEN and SYDVKM. This CDR3 region has 13 residues. Here the CDR3 reads CASLGAGAYEQYF. Variable domain in full (rest from reference TRBV28 and TRBJ2-7): DVKVTQSSRYLVKRTGEKVFLECVQDMDHENMFWYRQDPGLGLRLIYFSYDVKMKEKGDIPEGYSVSREKKERFSLILESASTNQTSMYLCASLGAGAYEQYFGPGTRLTVT.

The V gene is TRBV20-1, the J gene TRBJ2-7; TCRdb lists TRBD1, though no DNA is available to test this call. Germline CDR1 and CDR2: DFQATT and SNEGSKA (reference sequence). The CDR3 contains 17 residues. Here the CDR3 reads CSARATASGTQPYEQYF.